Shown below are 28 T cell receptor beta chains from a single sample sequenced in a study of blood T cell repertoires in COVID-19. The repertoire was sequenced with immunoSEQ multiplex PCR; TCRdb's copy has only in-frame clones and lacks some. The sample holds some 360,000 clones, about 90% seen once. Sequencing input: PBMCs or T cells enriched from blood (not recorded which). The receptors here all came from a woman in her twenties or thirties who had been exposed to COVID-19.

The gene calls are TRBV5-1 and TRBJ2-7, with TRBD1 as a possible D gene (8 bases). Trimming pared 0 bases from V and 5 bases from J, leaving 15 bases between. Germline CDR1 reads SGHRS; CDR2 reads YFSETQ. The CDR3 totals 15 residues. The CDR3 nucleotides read TGCGCCAGCAGCTTGGGGACAGGGAGGGTGGACGAGCAGTACTTC. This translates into CASSLGTGRVDEQYF.

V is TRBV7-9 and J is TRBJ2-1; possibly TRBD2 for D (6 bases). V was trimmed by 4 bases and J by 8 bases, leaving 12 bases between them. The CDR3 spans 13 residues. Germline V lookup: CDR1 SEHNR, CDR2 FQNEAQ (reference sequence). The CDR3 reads CASSSGGIDEQFF. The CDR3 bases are TGTGCCAGCAGCTCTGGGGGGATCGATGAGCAGTTCTTC.

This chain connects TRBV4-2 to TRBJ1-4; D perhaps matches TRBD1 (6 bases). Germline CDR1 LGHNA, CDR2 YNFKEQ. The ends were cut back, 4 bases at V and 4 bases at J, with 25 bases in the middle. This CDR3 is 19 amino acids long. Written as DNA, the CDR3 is TGTGCCAGCAGCCCCTTACGGGAGGGTCTGGGGGCCCATAATGAAAAACTGTTTTTT. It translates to CASSPLREGLGAHNEKLFF.

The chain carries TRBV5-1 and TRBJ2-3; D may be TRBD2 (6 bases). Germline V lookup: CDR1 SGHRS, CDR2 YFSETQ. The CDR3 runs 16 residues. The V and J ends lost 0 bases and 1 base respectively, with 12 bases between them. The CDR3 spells CASSLGPASGTDTQYF. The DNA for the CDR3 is TGCGCCAGCAGCTTGGGACCCGCTAGCGGCACAGATACGCAGTATTTT.

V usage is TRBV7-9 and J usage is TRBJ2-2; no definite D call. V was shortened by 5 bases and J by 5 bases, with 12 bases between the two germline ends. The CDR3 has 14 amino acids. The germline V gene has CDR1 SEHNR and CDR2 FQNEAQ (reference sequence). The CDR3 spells CASSLRVGTGELFF. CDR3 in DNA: TGTGCCAGCAGCCTCCGGGTTGGGACCGGGGAGCTGTTTTTT.

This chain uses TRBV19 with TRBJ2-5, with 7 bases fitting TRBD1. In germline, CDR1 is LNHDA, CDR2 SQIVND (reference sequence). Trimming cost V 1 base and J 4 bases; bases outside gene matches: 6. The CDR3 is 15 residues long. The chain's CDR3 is CASSIGDRAVETQYF. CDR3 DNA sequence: TGTGCCAGTAGTATAGGTGACAGGGCCGTAGAGACCCAGTACTTC.

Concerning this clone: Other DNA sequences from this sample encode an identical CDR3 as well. For the CDR3, the DNA is TGTGCCAGCAGCCTAATGAACACTGAAGCTTTCTTT. Protein: CASSLMNTEAFF. The chain has TRBV7-9 and TRBJ1-1; D uncertain. V was shortened by 5 bases and J by 0 bases, with 4 bases between the two germline ends. This CDR3 is built from 12 residues. Germline lookup yields CDR1 SEHNR and CDR2 FQNEAQ (reference sequence).

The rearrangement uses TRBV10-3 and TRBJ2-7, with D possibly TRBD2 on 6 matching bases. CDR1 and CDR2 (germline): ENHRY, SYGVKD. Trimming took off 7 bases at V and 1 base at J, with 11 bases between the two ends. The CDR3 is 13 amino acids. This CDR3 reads CAITEGQSYEQYF. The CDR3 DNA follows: TGTGCCATCACGGAGGGGCAGTCCTACGAGCAGTACTTC.

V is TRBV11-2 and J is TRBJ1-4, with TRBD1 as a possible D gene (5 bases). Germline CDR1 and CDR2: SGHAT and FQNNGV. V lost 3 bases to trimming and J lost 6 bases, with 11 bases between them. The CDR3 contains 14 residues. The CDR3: CASSFTKGHEKLFF. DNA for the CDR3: TGTGCCAGCAGCTTTACGAAGGGGCATGAAAAACTGTTTTTT.

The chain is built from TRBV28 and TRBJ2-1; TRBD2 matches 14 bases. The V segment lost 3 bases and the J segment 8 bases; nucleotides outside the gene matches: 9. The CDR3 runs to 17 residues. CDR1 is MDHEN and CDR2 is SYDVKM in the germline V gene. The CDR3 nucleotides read TGTGCCAGCAGTTTTCCCTCCGGGACTAGCGGGAGCTATGAGCAGTTCTTC. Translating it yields CASSFPSGTSGSYEQFF.

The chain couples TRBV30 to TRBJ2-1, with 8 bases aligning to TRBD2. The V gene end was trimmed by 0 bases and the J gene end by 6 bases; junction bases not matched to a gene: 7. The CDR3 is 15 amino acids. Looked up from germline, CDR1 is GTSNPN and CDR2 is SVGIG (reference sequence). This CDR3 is CAWSVPALAVNEQFF. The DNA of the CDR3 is TGTGCCTGGAGTGTACCCGCACTAGCGGTCAATGAGCAGTTCTTC.

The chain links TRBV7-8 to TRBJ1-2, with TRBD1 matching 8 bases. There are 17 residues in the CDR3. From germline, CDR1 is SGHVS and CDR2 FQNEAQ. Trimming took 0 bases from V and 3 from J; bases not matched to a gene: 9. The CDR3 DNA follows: TGTGCCAGCAGCTTAGCCGTACAGGGGGGGAGTTACTATGGCTACACCTTC. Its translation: CASSLAVQGGSYYGYTF. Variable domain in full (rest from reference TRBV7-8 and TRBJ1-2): GAGVSQSPRYKVAKRGQDVALRCDPISGHVSLFWYQQALGQGPEFLTYFQNEAQLDKSGLPSDRFFAERPEGSVSTLKIQRTQQEDSAVYLCASSLAVQGGSYYGYTFGSGTRLTVV.

CDR3 in DNA: TGTGCCTGGAGTTGGGGGGGTAAACGCACAGATACGCAGTATTTT. Protein: CAWSWGGKRTDTQYF. This chain links TRBV30 with TRBJ2-3; 7 nucleotides match TRBD2. Germline CDR1 GTSNPN, CDR2 SVGIG (reference sequence). J was trimmed by 1 base and V by 2 bases; bases with no gene match: 6. The CDR3 is 15 amino acids.

This chain's CDR3 is CASSEGASFWDEQYF. The CDR3 nucleotides read TGTGCCAGCAGTGAGGGGGCGAGCTTTTGGGACGAGCAGTACTTC. The rearrangement uses TRBV28 and TRBJ2-7, with TRBD1 matching 7 bases. Germline V gives CDR1 MDHEN, CDR2 SYDVKM. The CDR3 sequence is 15 residues long. The ends lost 5 bases at V and 5 bases at J; junction bases unmatched: 12.

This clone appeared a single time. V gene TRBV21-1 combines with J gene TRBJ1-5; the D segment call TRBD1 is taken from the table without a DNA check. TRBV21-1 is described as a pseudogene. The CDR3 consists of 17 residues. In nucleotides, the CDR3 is TGTGCCAGCCGGACGGGGCAAGACAGGGGAAGCAATCAGCCCCAGCATTTT. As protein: CASRTGQDRGSNQPQHF.

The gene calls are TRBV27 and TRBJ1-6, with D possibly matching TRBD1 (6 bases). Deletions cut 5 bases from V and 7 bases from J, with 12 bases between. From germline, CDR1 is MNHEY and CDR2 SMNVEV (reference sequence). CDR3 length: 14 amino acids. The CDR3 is CASSAQGRNSPLHF. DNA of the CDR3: TGTGCCAGCAGTGCACAGGGTAGGAATTCACCCCTCCACTTT.

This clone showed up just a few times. The CDR3 DNA is TGTGCCAGCAGTGTCGGGCACACCACAGGACTGTTTTTT. It codes for CASSVGHTTGLFF. The chain carries TRBV2 and TRBJ1-4; possibly TRBD1 for D (5 bases). CDR3 length: 13 amino acids. The germline CDR1 and CDR2 sequences are SNHLY and FYNNEI. Trimming removed 4 bases at V and 13 bases at J, with 16 bases between.

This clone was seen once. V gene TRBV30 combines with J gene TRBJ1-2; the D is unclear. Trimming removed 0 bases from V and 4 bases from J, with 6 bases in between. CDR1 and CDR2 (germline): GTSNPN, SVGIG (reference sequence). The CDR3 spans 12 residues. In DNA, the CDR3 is TGTGCCTGGAGTGTAGATAGCTATGGCTACACCTTC. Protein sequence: CAWSVDSYGYTF.

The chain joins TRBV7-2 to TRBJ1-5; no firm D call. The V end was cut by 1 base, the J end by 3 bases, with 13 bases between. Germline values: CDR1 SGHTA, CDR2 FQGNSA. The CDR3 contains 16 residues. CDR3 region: CASSLGAVVNNQPQHF. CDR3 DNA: TGTGCCAGCAGCTTAGGGGCAGTGGTAAACAATCAGCCCCAGCATTTT.

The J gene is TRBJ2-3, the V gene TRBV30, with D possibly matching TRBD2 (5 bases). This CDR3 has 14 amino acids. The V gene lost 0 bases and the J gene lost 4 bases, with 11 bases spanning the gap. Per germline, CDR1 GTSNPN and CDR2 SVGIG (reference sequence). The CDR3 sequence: CAWSVGRRADTQYF. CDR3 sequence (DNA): TGTGCCTGGAGTGTAGGGAGAAGGGCAGATACGCAGTATTTT.

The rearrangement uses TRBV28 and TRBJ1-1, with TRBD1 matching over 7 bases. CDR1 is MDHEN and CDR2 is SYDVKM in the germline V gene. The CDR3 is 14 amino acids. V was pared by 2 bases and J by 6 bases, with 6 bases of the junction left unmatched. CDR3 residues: CASSLRDSYAEAFF. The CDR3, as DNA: TGTGCCAGCAGTTTACGGGACAGCTATGCTGAAGCTTTCTTT.

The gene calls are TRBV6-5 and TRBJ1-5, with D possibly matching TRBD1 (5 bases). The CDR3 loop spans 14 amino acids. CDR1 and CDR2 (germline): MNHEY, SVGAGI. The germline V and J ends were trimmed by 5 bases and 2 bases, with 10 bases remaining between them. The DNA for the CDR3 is TGTGCCAGCAGTCCCGACAGAGGCAATCAGCCCCAGCATTTT. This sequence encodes CASSPDRGNQPQHF.

The CDR3 DNA sequence: TGTGCCAGCAGTTTATCCAGGACTAGCGGCCCAGACCCTTACAATGAGCAGTTCTTC. Encoded protein: CASSLSRTSGPDPYNEQFF. V and J are TRBV27 and TRBJ2-1; TRBD2 agrees at 10 bases. CDR3 size: 19 residues. The V and J ends lost 0 bases and 4 bases, in that order; junction bases with no gene match: 12. Germline values: CDR1 MNHEY, CDR2 SMNVEV (reference sequence).

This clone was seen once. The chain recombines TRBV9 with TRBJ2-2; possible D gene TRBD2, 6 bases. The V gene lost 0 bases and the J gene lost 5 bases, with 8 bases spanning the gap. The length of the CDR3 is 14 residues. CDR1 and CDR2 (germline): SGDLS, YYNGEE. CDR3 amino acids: CASSVGRGTGELFF. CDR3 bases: TGTGCCAGCAGCGTAGGACGGGGGACCGGGGAGCTGTTTTTT.

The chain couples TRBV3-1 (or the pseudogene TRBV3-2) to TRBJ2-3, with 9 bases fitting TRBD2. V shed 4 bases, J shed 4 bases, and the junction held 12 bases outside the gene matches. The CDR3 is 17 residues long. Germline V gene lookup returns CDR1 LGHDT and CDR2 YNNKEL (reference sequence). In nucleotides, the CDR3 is TGTGCCAGCAGCCTGACGGGGGGACTAGCAGCCGCAGATACGCAGTATTTT. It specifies CASSLTGGLAAADTQYF.

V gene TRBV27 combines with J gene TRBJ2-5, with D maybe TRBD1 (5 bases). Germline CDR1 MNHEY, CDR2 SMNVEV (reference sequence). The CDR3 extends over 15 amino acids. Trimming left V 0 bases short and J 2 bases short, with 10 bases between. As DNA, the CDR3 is TGTGCCAGCAGTTTATCCTGGGGCCCTCAAGAGACCCAGTACTTC. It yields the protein CASSLSWGPQETQYF.

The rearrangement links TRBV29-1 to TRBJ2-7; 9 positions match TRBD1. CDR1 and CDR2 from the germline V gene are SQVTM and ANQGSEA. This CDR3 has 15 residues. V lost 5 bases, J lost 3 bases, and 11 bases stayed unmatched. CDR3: CSVLPAGQGLYEQYF. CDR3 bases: TGCAGCGTTCTTCCCGCGGGACAGGGACTCTACGAGCAGTACTTC.

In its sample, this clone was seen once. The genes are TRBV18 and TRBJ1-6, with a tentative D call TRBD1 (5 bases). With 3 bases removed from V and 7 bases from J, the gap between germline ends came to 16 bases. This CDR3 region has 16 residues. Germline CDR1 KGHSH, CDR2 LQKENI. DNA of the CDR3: TGTGCCAGCTCACCGGTCGACAGTTCTGGGAATTCACCCCTCCACTTT. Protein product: CASSPVDSSGNSPLHF. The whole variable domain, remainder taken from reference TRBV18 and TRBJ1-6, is NAGVMQNPRHLVRRRGQEARLRCSPMKGHSHVYWYRQLPEEGLKFMVYLQKENIIDESGMPKERFSAEFPKEGPSILRIQQVVRGDSAAYFCASSPVDSSGNSPLHFGNGTRLTVT.